Presented here are 2 T cell receptor beta chains from one specimen sequenced in a study of T cell responses to AZD1222 COVID-19 vaccine. TCRdb's table, derived via immunoSEQ multiplex PCR, lists solely in-frame clones and lacks some. The repertoire holds 150,000 or so clones, around 93% seen once, with around 3.8% in the top ten. Source: peripheral blood, taken 28 days after the second AZD1222 dose. The source is an adult who received the AZD1222 COVID-19 vaccine.

CDR3 sequence reads: CASSRDTLHEQYF. In nucleotides, the CDR3 is TGTGCCAGCAGCCGTGACACCCTACACGAGCAGTACTTC. The chain is built from TRBV7-8 and TRBJ2-7; D is unresolved. Deletions cut 5 bases from V and 5 bases from J, with 13 bases between. CDR3 length: 13 residues. In germline, CDR1 is SGHVS, CDR2 FQNEAQ.

The V and J genes are TRBV6-5 and TRBJ1-5; D gene unclear. The CDR3 sequence is 15 residues long. Germline loops: CDR1 MNHEY, CDR2 SVGAGI. Trimming cost V 8 bases and J 6 bases, with 20 bases left between them. DNA for the CDR3: TGTGCCAGCTTGGCCTCTTCGGTGGGAAGTCAGCCCCAGCATTTT. Protein sequence: CASLASSVGSQPQHF.